Following are 7 T cell receptor beta chains from one sample sequenced in a study of T cell responses to AZD1222 COVID-19 vaccine. Assay: immunoSEQ multiplex PCR; the TCRdb copy retains only in-frame clones and omits some. The sample lists 150,000 to 160,000 clones; about 88% were seen once. Sequencing was performed on peripheral blood, taken after recovery from COVID-19. The receptors derive from an adult who had recovered from COVID-19.

V and J are TRBV5-6 and TRBJ2-5, with TRBD1 matching 9 bases. Germline V gene lookup returns CDR1 SGHDT and CDR2 YYEEEE. CDR3 size: 16 residues. Trimming removed 4 bases from V and 0 bases from J; junction bases left unmatched: 7. Here the CDR3 reads CASSPEQGANQETQYF. The CDR3 nucleotides are TGTGCCAGCAGCCCAGAACAGGGGGCGAACCAAGAGACCCAGTACTTC.

V usage is TRBV28 and J usage is TRBJ2-7, with a possible D match to TRBD1 (5 bases). Germline CDR1 reads MDHEN; CDR2 reads SYDVKM. The CDR3 length is 16 residues. V lost 6 bases to trimming and J lost 1 base, with 19 bases between them. The CDR3 spells CASSPRVRKGSYEQYF. CDR3 nucleotides: TGTGCCAGCAGCCCTCGTGTTCGGAAGGGGTCCTACGAGCAGTACTTC. The full variable domain, with the rest looked up from reference TRBV28 and TRBJ2-7, is DVKVTQSSRYLVKRTGEKVFLECVQDMDHENMFWYRQDPGLGLRLIYFSYDVKMKEKGDIPEGYSVSREKKERFSLILESASTNQTSMYLCASSPRVRKGSYEQYFGPGTRLTVT.

The V call is TRBV6-2 or TRBV6-3, the J call TRBJ1-5, with D uncertain. Germline values: CDR1 MNHEY, CDR2 SVGEGT. V was pared by 0 bases and J by 0 bases, with 12 bases between. CDR3 length equals 17 residues. The CDR3 loop is CASSYSLDGDSNQPQHF. The CDR3 nucleotides read TGTGCCAGCAGTTACTCCCTCGACGGGGATAGCAATCAGCCCCAGCATTTT.

Comments on this clone: The sample has other DNA sequences that encode this CDR3 too. CDR3 coding DNA: TGCGCCAGCAGCCCTCGGACAGGGGGTACCGGGGAGCTGTTTTTT. The encoded protein is CASSPRTGGTGELFF. The rearrangement links TRBV5-1 to TRBJ2-2, with 10 nucleotides matching TRBD1. Looked up from germline, CDR1 is SGHRS and CDR2 is YFSETQ. The CDR3 loop spans 15 amino acids. V shed 4 bases and J 5 bases; nucleotides not matched to a gene: 5.

The rearrangement uses TRBV5-1 and TRBJ1-4; D is unresolved. CDR1 is SGHRS and CDR2 is YFSETQ in the germline V gene. This CDR3 has 15 amino acids. The V gene lost 4 bases and the J gene lost 0 bases, with 10 bases spanning the gap. CDR3 in DNA: TGCGCCAGCAGCGCTCCGGGAACAACTAATGAAAAACTGTTTTTT. Protein: CASSAPGTTNEKLFF.

V and J are TRBV7-2 and TRBJ2-5, with 7 nucleotides matching TRBD2. Trimming cost V 1 base and J 1 base; bases outside gene matches: 3. Germline V gene data show CDR1 as SGHTA and CDR2 as FQGNSA. This CDR3 is built from 15 residues. In DNA, the CDR3 is TGTGCCAGCAGCTTAGAACCTAGCGGCCAAGAGACCCAGTACTTC. Protein: CASSLEPSGQETQYF.

This sequence joins TRBV5-1 and TRBJ2-7, with TRBD2 matching 11 bases. The CDR3 covers 16 residues. J lost 1 base, V lost 3 bases, and 6 bases had no gene match. Germline V gene sequence: CDR1 SGHRS, CDR2 YFSETQ. The DNA for the CDR3 is TGCGCCAGCAGCTCAAGGGGACTAGCGGAGTCCTACGAGCAGTACTTC. It translates to CASSSRGLAESYEQYF.